Below, 32 T cell receptor beta chains from the same sample are listed, as sequenced in a study of vaccination and CD4 T cells after COVID-19. The time point is: late sampling 161 to 241 days after vaccination in a few convalescent patients. As to treatment: 10-day PBMC culture with coronavirus spike peptide pools or control peptides (ViraFEST assay). Antigens for these TCRs are unknown. Sequencing of the DNA from cultured CD4+ T cells was carried out with the Oncomine TCR Beta short-read assay. TCRdb redid the calling of the PCR reads with MiXCR, one entry per CDR3 protein. The profile shows approximately 22,000 distinct CDR3 sequences, roughly 35% of them singletons. The sequencing used CD4+ T cells from blood, cultured in vitro, collected about 7 months after SARS-CoV-2 vaccination. All receptors come from a human donor who had recovered from COVID-19.

J is TRBJ1-2 and V is TRBV20-1; no clear D. Germline V CDR1 and CDR2: DFQATT, SNEGSKA (reference sequence). V dropped 4 bases and J dropped 6 bases, with 12 bases sitting between them. This CDR3 spans 12 amino acids. This CDR3 reads CSAKEGSHGYTF. The CDR3 DNA reads TGCAGTGCTAAGGAGGGCAGCCATGGCTACACCTTC.

The CDR3 sequence is CASSRLHGVGEQFF. The CDR3, as DNA: TGTGCCAGCAGTCGGCTGCACGGTGTGGGTGAGCAGTTCTTC. The chain carries TRBV27 and TRBJ2-1; no reliable D call. This CDR3 contains 14 residues. V lost 5 bases and J lost 9, with 17 bases in between. Germline V CDR1 and CDR2: MNHEY, SMNVEV (reference sequence).

This clonotype came up a few times. CDR3 nucleotide sequence: TGTGCCAGCAGTTTCGGTGCTTGGACTGAAGCTTTCTTT. It specifies CASSFGAWTEAFF. The chain links TRBV28 to TRBJ1-1; D not resolved. Trimming cost V 3 bases and J 5 bases, with 10 bases left between them. Germline CDR1 MDHEN, CDR2 SYDVKM. The CDR3 loop spans 13 amino acids.

With regard to this clonotype: Relative to the germline gene, one junction end is altered; a read error may explain this. In nucleotides, the CDR3 is TGTGCCAGCAGCGTAGCGGGAGAGCTCAATGAGCAGTTCTTC. It specifies CASSVAGELNEQFF. This sequence joins TRBV7-2 and TRBJ2-1; TRBD2 matches at 9 bases. The CDR3 length is 14 residues. In germline, CDR1 is SGHTA, CDR2 FQGNSA.

The chain joins TRBV6-1 to TRBJ2-3, with TRBD2 matching over 12 bases. Germline V gene sequence: CDR1 MNHNS, CDR2 SASEGT. V dropped 4 bases and J dropped 4; count of bases not matched to a gene: 3. The CDR3 runs to 15 residues. The CDR3 reads CASSAGLAGSDTQYF. In nucleotides, the CDR3 is TGTGCCAGCAGTGCTGGACTAGCGGGATCAGATACGCAGTATTTT.

This clonotype was picked up a small number of times. The chain combines TRBV20-1 with TRBJ2-1; 9 bases line up with TRBD2. J was trimmed by 7 bases and V by 4 bases; bases with no gene match: 8. The CDR3 runs to 14 residues. CDR1 is DFQATT, CDR2 SNEGSKA, per germline (reference sequence). The CDR3 DNA sequence: TGCAGTGCTAAGGGTTCTAGCGGGACGAATGAGCAGTTCTTC. This gives the protein CSAKGSSGTNEQFF.

This clonotype was counted only a few times. The chain has TRBV27 and TRBJ1-5; weak D call: TRBD1 (6 bases). V lost 4 bases and J 5 bases, leaving 15 bases between the germline ends. The CDR3 runs to 15 residues. Germline V gives CDR1 MNHEY, CDR2 SMNVEV (reference sequence). The CDR3 nucleotides read TGTGCCAGCAGTTCATCGGCACAGGGTCATCAGCCCCAGCATTTT. Translated, it gives CASSSSAQGHQPQHF.

The rearrangement links TRBV10-3 to TRBJ1-1; tentative D call: TRBD1 (6 bases). The V gene lost 4 bases and the J gene lost 6 bases, with 15 bases spanning the gap. This CDR3 is built from 14 residues. CDR1 and CDR2 from the germline V gene are ENHRY and SYGVKD. The CDR3 protein is CAISGVGAGAEAFF. DNA of the CDR3: TGTGCCATCAGTGGTGTTGGGGCAGGGGCTGAAGCTTTCTTT.

The chain has TRBV28 and TRBJ2-5; D perhaps matches TRBD1 (5 bases). In germline, CDR1 is MDHEN, CDR2 SYDVKM. The CDR3 length is 14 residues. V dropped 6 bases and J dropped 5 bases, with 16 bases sitting between them. CDR3 sequence (DNA): TGTGCCAGCAGCAGGGTCAAGTCTAGGGAGACCCAGTACTTC. Translated, it gives CASSRVKSRETQYF. Together with reference TRBV28 and TRBJ2-5, the CDR3 gives the full variable domain: DVKVTQSSRYLVKRTGEKVFLECVQDMDHENMFWYRQDPGLGLRLIYFSYDVKMKEKGDIPEGYSVSREKKERFSLILESASTNQTSMYLCASSRVKSRETQYFGPGTRLLVL.

V usage is TRBV7-9 and J usage is TRBJ1-5; D call uncertain. CDR3 length equals 15 residues. The germline gives CDR1 SEHNR, CDR2 FQNEAQ (reference sequence). The germline V and J ends were trimmed by 1 base and 6 bases, with 13 bases remaining between them. The CDR3 reads CASSLVGNRAQPQHF. The DNA of the CDR3 is TGTGCCAGCAGCTTAGTCGGAAATAGAGCTCAGCCCCAGCATTTT.

This clonotype was seen a handful of times. The chain joins TRBV15 to TRBJ2-5, with D perhaps TRBD2 (6 bases). The length of the CDR3 is 14 residues. Between the trimmed V and J ends, which lost 1 base and 2 bases, there was a span of 8 bases. Germline V lookup: CDR1 LNHNV, CDR2 YYDKDF (reference sequence). CDR3 nucleotide sequence: TGTGCCACCAGCAGAGTTGGGGGGCAAGAGACCCAGTACTTC. It is translated as CATSRVGGQETQYF.

This rearrangement joins TRBV7-2 to TRBJ2-1; 8 positions agree with TRBD2. The ends lost 1 base at V and 7 bases at J; junction bases unmatched: 6. The CDR3 spans 15 residues. In germline, CDR1 is SGHTA, CDR2 FQGNSA. The CDR3 sequence: CASSLGSGSYNEQFF. The CDR3 DNA is TGTGCCAGCAGCTTAGGAAGCGGGAGTTATAATGAGCAGTTCTTC. Full variable domain (missing parts from reference TRBV7-2 and TRBJ2-1): GAGVSQSPSNKVTEKGKDVELRCDPISGHTALYWYRQSLGQGLEFLIYFQGNSAPDKSGLPSDRFSAERTGGSVSTLTIQRTQQEDSAVYLCASSLGSGSYNEQFFGPGTRLTVL.

This clonotype was seen once. A read error may be the cause here, since a much bigger clone is one base away. The chain links TRBV20-1 to TRBJ1-5; 7 bases are shared with TRBD1. Germline CDR1 DFQATT, CDR2 SNEGSKA (reference sequence). The CDR3 consists of 15 residues. The CDR3 DNA follows: TGCAGTGTTAAAGAGCCGACAGGGCTCAATCAGCCCCGGCATTTT. Translating it yields CSVKEPTGLNQPRHF.

This clonotype was detected only a few times. The CDR3 loop is CASCRISTDTQYF. The CDR3 DNA sequence: TGTGCCAGCTGTCGAATTAGCACAGATACGCAGTATTTT. The genes are TRBV7-6 and TRBJ2-3, with unresolved D. The V gene's germline CDR1 is SGHVS and CDR2 FNYEAQ. This CDR3 has 13 amino acids. Trimming stripped 8 bases from V and 0 bases from J, with 9 bases between.

By sample fraction, this clonotype is medium-sized. The chain recombines TRBV20-1 with TRBJ2-5; D not certain. V shed 5 bases and J shed 5 bases, with 6 bases lying between them. Germline loops: CDR1 DFQATT, CDR2 SNEGSKA (reference sequence). CDR3 length: 10 amino acids. The CDR3, as DNA: TGCAGTGCTGGGAAGGAGACCCAGTACTTC. Its protein is CSAGKETQYF.

This clonotype was seen more than once but under ten times. The chain carries TRBV20-1 and TRBJ1-1, with 10 nucleotides matching TRBD1. The CDR3 has 15 amino acids. Germline V gene data show CDR1 as DFQATT and CDR2 as SNEGSKA (reference sequence). Trimming took 1 base from V and 6 from J; bases not matched to a gene: 8. CDR3 sequence: CSARARRDRGSEAFF. The CDR3, as DNA: TGCAGTGCTAGAGCCCGAAGGGACAGGGGCTCTGAAGCTTTCTTT.

The J gene is TRBJ2-2, the V gene TRBV5-1; possibly TRBD1 for D (5 bases). Germline V lookup: CDR1 SGHRS, CDR2 YFSETQ. The CDR3 is 13 residues long. V was pared by 2 bases and J by 4 bases, with 6 bases between. The CDR3 DNA is TGCGCCAGCAGCTTTCAGGGCACCGGGGAGCTGTTTTTT. It specifies CASSFQGTGELFF.

V gene TRBV7-9 combines with J gene TRBJ1-6, with TRBD1 matching over 7 bases. The germline gives CDR1 SEHNR, CDR2 FQNEAQ (reference sequence). V dropped 4 bases and J dropped 3; count of bases not matched to a gene: 9. The CDR3 has 17 amino acids. CDR3 sequence: CASSSSRDRLYNSPLHF. The CDR3 DNA sequence: TGTGCCAGCAGCTCATCCCGGGACAGACTCTATAATTCACCCCTCCACTTT. Using reference TRBV7-9 and TRBJ1-6 for the parts outside the CDR3, the full variable domain is DTGVSQNPRHKITKRGQNVTFRCDPISEHNRLYWYRQTLGQGPEFLTYFQNEAQLEKSRLLSDRFSAERPKGSFSTLEIQRTEQGDSAMYLCASSSSRDRLYNSPLHFGNGTRLTVT.

The chain links TRBV2 to TRBJ2-5; TRBD2 agrees at 8 bases. Germline lookup yields CDR1 SNHLY and CDR2 FYNNEI. CDR3 length equals 14 residues. V shed 4 bases and J 4 bases; nucleotides not matched to a gene: 5. DNA of the CDR3: TGTGCCAGCAGTGTCGGTCTAGCGGGAGAGACCCAGTACTTC. This encodes CASSVGLAGETQYF.

This chain links TRBV20-1 with TRBJ2-5, with D possibly called TRBD1 or TRBD2 (5 bases each). V shed 5 bases and J shed 0 bases, with 13 bases lying between them. The CDR3 loop spans 14 amino acids. The germline gives CDR1 DFQATT, CDR2 SNEGSKA (reference sequence). The CDR3 DNA sequence: TGCAGTGCTGAAGCTCCGGGGCACCAAGAGACCCAGTACTTC. Translation gives CSAEAPGHQETQYF.

The sample holds a few counts of this clonotype. J is TRBJ1-2 and V is TRBV20-1; 8 bases line up with TRBD1. Germline CDR1 DFQATT, CDR2 SNEGSKA (reference sequence). J lost 2 bases, V lost 4 bases, and 9 bases had no gene match. The CDR3 length is 15 residues. CDR3 sequence reads: CSAIPSGGPNYGYTF. The CDR3 DNA is TGCAGTGCTATTCCTTCAGGGGGCCCCAACTATGGCTACACCTTC.

This clonotype was picked up a small number of times. The chain combines TRBV6-5 with TRBJ2-3; a weak D match, TRBD2 (5 bases). V was clipped by 2 bases and J by 6 bases, with 9 bases between them. Germline CDR1 reads MNHEY; CDR2 reads SVGAGI. CDR3 length: 13 residues. For the CDR3, the DNA is TGTGCCAGCAGTTACGGCCGAGGGGATACGCAGTATTTT. Protein product: CASSYGRGDTQYF.

The chain is built from TRBV10-1 and TRBJ2-3; TRBD2 is a possible D gene (5 bases). This CDR3 has 14 amino acids. The V gene lost 5 bases and the J gene lost 2 bases, with 11 bases spanning the gap. CDR1 WNHNN and CDR2 SYGVQD come from the germline V gene (reference sequence). The CDR3 bases are TGCGCCAGCAGTTTGACTCGGGACACAGATACGCAGTATTTT. Translation gives CASSLTRDTDTQYF.

DNA for the CDR3: TGTGCCAGCAGTTACTCGGGGACTAGCGGTCAGGATACGCAGTATTTT. It translates to CASSYSGTSGQDTQYF. The J gene is TRBJ2-3, the V gene TRBV6-2 or TRBV6-3; 11 nucleotides match TRBD2. The CDR3 consists of 16 residues. The trim removed 0 bases at V and 6 bases at J, leaving 5 bases unmatched. Germline V gives CDR1 MNHEY, CDR2 SVGEGT.

The J gene is TRBJ2-1, the V gene TRBV6-5, with D unresolved. V dropped 2 bases and J dropped 6 bases, with 2 bases sitting between them. Germline V CDR1 and CDR2: MNHEY, SVGAGI. This CDR3 comprises 11 residues. CDR3 sequence reads: CASSYLNEQFF. Written as DNA, the CDR3 is TGTGCCAGCAGTTACCTCAATGAGCAGTTCTTC.

The rearrangement uses TRBV11-3 and TRBJ2-5, with D perhaps matching TRBD2 (5 bases). The CDR3 runs to 13 residues. Per germline, CDR1 SGHNT and CDR2 YENEEA. V was shortened by 3 bases and J by 5 bases, with 10 bases between the two germline ends. Written as DNA, the CDR3 is TGTGCCAGCAGCTTGGGAGTGGCTGAGACCCAGTACTTC. It yields the protein CASSLGVAETQYF.

The rearrangement links TRBV6-1 to TRBJ2-7, with TRBD1 identical over 7 bases. The J call is doubtful: the DNA matches TRBJ2-5 better. The germline V gene encodes CDR1 MNHNS and CDR2 SASEGT. The CDR3 runs 15 residues. The CDR3 is CASSAGTALLETQYF. The CDR3 region has the DNA TGTGCCAGCAGTGCCGGGACAGCCCTATTAGAGACCCAGTACTTC.

V usage is TRBV28 and J usage is TRBJ2-1, with 9 bases lining up with TRBD2. This CDR3 contains 15 residues. Germline V CDR1 and CDR2: MDHEN, SYDVKM. Trimming at V came to 6 bases and at J to 9 bases, leaving 12 bases not matched to a gene. The CDR3 region is CASSPLAGQRGEQFF. Written as DNA, the CDR3 is TGTGCCAGCAGCCCCCTAGCGGGACAAAGGGGTGAGCAGTTCTTC.

This clonotype has just a few counts. This chain uses TRBV7-2 with TRBJ2-2; the D is unclear. The V end was cut by 5 bases, the J end by 3 bases, with 10 bases between. CDR1 SGHTA and CDR2 FQGNSA come from the germline V gene. The CDR3 extends over 14 amino acids. The CDR3 reads CASSRDQHTGELFF. The CDR3 DNA sequence: TGTGCCAGCAGCAGGGATCAACACACCGGGGAGCTGTTTTTT.

V and J are TRBV6-1 and TRBJ2-7, with TRBD1 identical over 9 bases. The germline CDR1 and CDR2 sequences are MNHNS and SASEGT. Trimming took 5 bases from V and 4 from J; bases not matched to a gene: 3. The CDR3 runs 13 residues. The CDR3 is CASSRDRVYEQYF. In nucleotides, the CDR3 is TGTGCCAGCAGTCGGGACAGGGTGTACGAGCAGTACTTC.

The CDR3 DNA follows: TGTGCCAGCAGTTTTATGACAAACGCGGATGGCTACACCTTC. Its translation is CASSFMTNADGYTF. The J gene is TRBJ1-2, the V gene TRBV12-3 or TRBV12-4, with unresolved D. The germline V and J ends were trimmed by 3 bases and 6 bases, with 14 bases remaining between them. This CDR3 region has 14 residues.

This clonotype was recorded a few times. This chain joins TRBV7-3 and TRBJ2-7; D uncertain. The CDR3 sequence is 13 residues long. Germline V gene data show CDR1 as SGHTA and CDR2 as FQGTGA. With 0 bases removed from V and 11 bases from J, the gap between germline ends came to 14 bases. CDR3 protein: CASSLTSQVNKYF. In DNA, the CDR3 is TGTGCCAGCAGCTTAACGTCCCAGGTTAATAAGTACTTC.